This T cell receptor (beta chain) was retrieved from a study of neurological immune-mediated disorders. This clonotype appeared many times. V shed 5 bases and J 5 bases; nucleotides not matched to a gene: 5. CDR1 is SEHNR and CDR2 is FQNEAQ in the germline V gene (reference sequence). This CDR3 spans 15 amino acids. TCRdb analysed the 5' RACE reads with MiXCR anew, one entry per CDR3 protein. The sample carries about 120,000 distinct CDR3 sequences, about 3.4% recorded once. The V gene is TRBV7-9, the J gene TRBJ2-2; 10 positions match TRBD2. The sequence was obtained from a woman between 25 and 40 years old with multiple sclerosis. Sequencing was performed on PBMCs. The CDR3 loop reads CASSPGTSETGELFF. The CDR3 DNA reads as TGTGCCAGCAGCCCCGGGACTAGCGAGACCGGGGAGCTGTTTTTT.